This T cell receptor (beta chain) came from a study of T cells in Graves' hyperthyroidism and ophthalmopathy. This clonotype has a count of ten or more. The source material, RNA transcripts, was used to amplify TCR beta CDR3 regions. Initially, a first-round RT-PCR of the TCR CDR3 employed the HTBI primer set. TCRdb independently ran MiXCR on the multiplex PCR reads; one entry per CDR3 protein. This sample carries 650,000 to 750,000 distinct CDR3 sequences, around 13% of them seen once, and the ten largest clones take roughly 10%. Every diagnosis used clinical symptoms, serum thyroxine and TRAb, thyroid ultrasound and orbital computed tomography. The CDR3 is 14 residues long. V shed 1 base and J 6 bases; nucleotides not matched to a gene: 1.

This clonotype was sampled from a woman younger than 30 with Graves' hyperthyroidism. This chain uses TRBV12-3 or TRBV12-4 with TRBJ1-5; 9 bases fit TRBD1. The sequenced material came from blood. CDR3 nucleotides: TGTGCCAGCAGTTTAGGGGACAGGGTTCAGCCCCAGCATTTT. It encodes CASSLGDRVQPQHF.